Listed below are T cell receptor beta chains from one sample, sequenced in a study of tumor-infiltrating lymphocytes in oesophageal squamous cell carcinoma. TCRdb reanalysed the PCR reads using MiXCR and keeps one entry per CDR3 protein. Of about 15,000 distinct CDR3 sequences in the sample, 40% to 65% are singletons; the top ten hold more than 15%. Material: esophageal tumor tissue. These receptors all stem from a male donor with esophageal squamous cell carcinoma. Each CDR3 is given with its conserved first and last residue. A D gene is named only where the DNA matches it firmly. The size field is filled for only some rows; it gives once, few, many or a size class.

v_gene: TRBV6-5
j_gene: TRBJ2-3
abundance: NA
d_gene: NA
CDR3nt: TGTGCCAGCAGTTACGATGTAACGGCTAGCACAGATACGCAGTATTTT
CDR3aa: CASSYDVTASTDTQYF

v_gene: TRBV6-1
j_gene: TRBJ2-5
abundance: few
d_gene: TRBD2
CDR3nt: TGTGCCAGCAGTGTGGGCAGCGGGGCTCAAGAGACCCAGTACTTC
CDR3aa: CASSVGSGAQETQYF

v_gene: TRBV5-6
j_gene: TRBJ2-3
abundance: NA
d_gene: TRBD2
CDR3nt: TGTGCCAGCAGCTTGCCCCTAGCGGGAGTGACAGATACGCAGTATTTT
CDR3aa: CASSLPLAGVTDTQYF

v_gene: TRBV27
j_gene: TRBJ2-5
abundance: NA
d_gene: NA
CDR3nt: TGTGCCAGCAGAGGCGGCGGGGAAGGGCTGGAGACCCAGTACTTC
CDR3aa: CASRGGGEGLETQYF

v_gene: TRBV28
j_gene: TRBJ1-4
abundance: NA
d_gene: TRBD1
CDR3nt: TGTGCCAGCAGCCCCGGCGACAGGGCCGAAAAACTGTTTTTT
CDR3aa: CASSPGDRAEKLFF

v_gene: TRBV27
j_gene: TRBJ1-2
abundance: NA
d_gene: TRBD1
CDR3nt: TGTGCCAGCAGTTTAGGGGGCCAGGGGGGCTATGGCTACACCTTC
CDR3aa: CASSLGGQGGYGYTF

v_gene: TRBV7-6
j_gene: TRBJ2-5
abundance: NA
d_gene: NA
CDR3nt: TGTGCCAGCAGCTTAGGTGGAAGGGGCCAAGAGACCCAGTACTTC
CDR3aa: CASSLGGRGQETQYF

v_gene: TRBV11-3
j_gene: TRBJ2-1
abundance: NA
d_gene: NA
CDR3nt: TGTGCCAGCAGCCCGAGTAGTTCCTACAATGAGCAGTTCTTC
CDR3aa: CASSPSSSYNEQFF

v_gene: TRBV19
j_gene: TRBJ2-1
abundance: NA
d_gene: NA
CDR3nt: TGTGCCAGTAGTCCCGGACAGAACTCCTACAATGAGCAGTTCTTC
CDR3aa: CASSPGQNSYNEQFF

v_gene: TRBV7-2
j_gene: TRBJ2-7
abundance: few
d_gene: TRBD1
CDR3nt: TGTGCCAGCAGCTTAGAAAAGACAGGGAGCGAGCAGTACTTC
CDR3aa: CASSLEKTGSEQYF

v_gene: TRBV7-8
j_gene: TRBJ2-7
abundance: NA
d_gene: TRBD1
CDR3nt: TGTGCCACCAATAGTAGGCGGGGACAGGGGGGCTACGAGCAGTACTTC
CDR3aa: CATNSRRGQGGYEQYF

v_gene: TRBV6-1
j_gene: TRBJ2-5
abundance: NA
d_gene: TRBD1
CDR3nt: TGTGCCAGCAGGGATCAGGGGGCCGATGAGCAGTACTTC
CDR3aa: CASRDQGADEQYF

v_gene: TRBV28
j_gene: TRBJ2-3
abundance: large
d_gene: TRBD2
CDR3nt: TGTGCCAGCAGTTTAGCGGGAGGGCCATCCACAGATACGCAGTATTTT
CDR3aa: CASSLAGGPSTDTQYF

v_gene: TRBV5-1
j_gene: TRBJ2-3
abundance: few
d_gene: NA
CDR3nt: TGCGCCAGCAGCTTGTTCGGAGGGATTGGAGATACGCAGTATTTT
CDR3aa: CASSLFGGIGDTQYF

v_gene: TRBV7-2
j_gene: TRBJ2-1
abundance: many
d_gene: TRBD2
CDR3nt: TGTGCCAGCAGCAGCGGACTAGTTGGGTACAATGAGCAGTTCTTC
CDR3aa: CASSSGLVGYNEQFF

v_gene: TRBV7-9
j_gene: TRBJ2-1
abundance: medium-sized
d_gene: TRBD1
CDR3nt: TGTGCCAGCAGCTTAGGGACAGGGATCTACAATGAGCAGTTCTTC
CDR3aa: CASSLGTGIYNEQFF

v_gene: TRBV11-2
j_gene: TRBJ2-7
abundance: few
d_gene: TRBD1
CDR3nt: TGTGCCAGCAGCTCCGGGACAGGGAGCTACGAGCAGTACTTC
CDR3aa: CASSSGTGSYEQYF

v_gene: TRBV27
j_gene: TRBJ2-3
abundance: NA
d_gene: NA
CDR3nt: TGTGCCAGCAGTCCGGGACGAATGAGGTCAGGTACGCAGTATTTT
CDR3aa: CASSPGRMRSGTQYF

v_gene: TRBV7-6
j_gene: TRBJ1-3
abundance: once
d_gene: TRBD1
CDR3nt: TGTGCCAGCAGCTCCCCGGGACAGGGGGTAAACACCATATATTTT
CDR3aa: CASSSPGQGVNTIYF

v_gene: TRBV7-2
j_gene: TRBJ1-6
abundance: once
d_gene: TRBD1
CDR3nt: TGTGCCAGCAGCCGACAGGGGGGACCCTACGAGCAGTACTTT
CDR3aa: CASSRQGGPYEQYF

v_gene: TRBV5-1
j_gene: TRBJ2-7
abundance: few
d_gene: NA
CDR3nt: TGCGCCAGCAGCTCGGACTTGGGGAACTACGAGCAGTACTTC
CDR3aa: CASSSDLGNYEQYF

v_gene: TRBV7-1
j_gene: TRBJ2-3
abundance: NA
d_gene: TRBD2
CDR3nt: TGTGCCAGCAGCCCATACCGATTCGGGGGGGTTAGCACAGATACGCAGTATTTT
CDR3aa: CASSPYRFGGVSTDTQYF